This T cell receptor beta chain was observed in a study of blood T cells in healthy people across ages (dated by TCRdb to between 2014 and 2017). For the study in its entirety: In model experiments, roughly one uniquely barcoded TCR beta cDNA molecule per two T cells was captured by template switching. Age-related changes in TCR beta repertoire diversity were measured in the study by deep sequencing normalized with unique cDNA molecular identifiers. Donors were grouped into four age groups: young (average 16 years), middle-aged (around 39), aged (approximately 58) and long-lived (about 90). To avoid experimental bias, donors of different ages were randomly spread across the sequencing lanes. For two donors (one aged 18 to 29 and one aged 80 or older), the study analyzed two additional independent replicas of 1 million unique cDNA reads from the same blood draw. Broad study findings and their caveats: A strong correlation was found between observed TCR beta diversity and the percentage of naive T cells measured by flow cytometry. Since profiling was done on bulk unsorted PBMCs, naive and antigen-experienced compartments could not be conclusively compared. Because the CMV infection status of the donors was unknown, age-related changes in expanded clonotypes may potentially have been confounded. Estimates of total diversity from one million sequenced T cells were regarded as lower bounds and underestimates. Compared with the aged group, more naive CD4+ T cells, fewer expanded clones and increased TCR diversity were shown by the long-lived group, suggesting age selection. As age increased, observed TCR beta diversity per million T cells dropped in a roughly linear way, and a significant reduction was already evident by age around 41.

A distance of 11 bases separates the germline ends of V and J, which lose 6 bases and 2 bases respectively. CDR1 is given as MNHEY and CDR2 as SMNVEV, both from the germline V gene (reference sequence). Including the terminal cysteine and phenylalanine, the CDR3 comprises 13 residues. Solely the CDR3 DNA is kept, with 39 bases framed from the first base. Donors were around 37 systemically healthy Caucasian individuals from Russia aged roughly 6 to 95 years. Each donor gave ten milliliters of peripheral blood, drawn into EDTA-treated Vacutainer tubes. Ficoll-Paque density-gradient centrifugation was used to isolate PBMCs, with at least 6 million obtained per sample. Total RNA was extracted from PBMCs with Trizol reagent, with at least 6 micrograms obtained per sample. The percentages of naive CD45RAhigh/CD27high T cells were determined by flow cytometry on a PBMC aliquot from every donor. The library was built by means of 5' RACE. Sequencing relied on an Illumina HiSeq 2500. A second about 6 to 11 cycle PCR used a sample-barcoded 5' primer and a J-beta primer mix. A template-switch 5' adaptor carrying 12 random nucleotides introduced a unique molecular identifier onto each TCR beta cDNA molecule. Each sample yielded at least 2.5 million CDR3-containing paired-end reads. First-strand cDNA was synthesized from all RNA with the Mint cDNA synthesis kit, primed by a TRBC-specific oligonucleotide. After uracil-DNA glycosylase treatment, a first 18-cycle PCR used universal primers M1SS and BC2_uni_R on all cDNA. On the study's bioinformatics: For normalization, 1 million high-quality reads were randomly selected from each sample, with every read carrying a distinct molecular identifier. Reads with shared molecular identifiers were discarded instead of being binned into consensus sequences. MiTCR, with a Q25 quality threshold and the strictest error-elimination algorithm, was used for CDR3 identification, clonotype clustering and error correction. A nonparametric unseen species model with Euler transformation was used to estimate lower-bound total TCR beta diversity. Starting from the raw public reads, TCRdb applied fastp trimming at Q25, assembled clones with MiXCR and retained in-frame beta chains. A single entry per CDR3 protein holds the most common genes and DNA from its merged rows. V and J calls and clone size were set by TCRdb, not the authors. The sample records hundreds of thousands of distinct CDR3 sequences, approximately 49% of which are singletons. The top ten clonotypes cover around 15% of the sample.

This clonotype was seen a handful of times. The specificity of this receptor is unknown. Per-base qualities were not stored, and no clone one base away is much larger. This clonotype was sampled from a young man in good health. The rearranged segments are TRBV27 and TRBJ2-7; the D gene remains uncertain. The material sequenced was blood. The CDR3 region has the sequence CASSSRGAYEQYF. The sequenced DNA is TGTGCCAGCAGCTCACGCGGCGCCTACGAGCAGTACTTC.